This TCR beta chain appears in the sequencing data of a study of CD8+ T cells in alopecia areata. Remarks on this clone: Its antigen remains unidentified.

Unmatched junction bases numbered 17, after V lost 4 bases and J lost 14 bases. This CDR3 contains 15 residues. Germline lookup yields CDR1 SGDLS and CDR2 YYNGEE. Treatment meaning: oral pan-JAK inhibitor, 5-10 mg twice daily. Specimens obtained from alopecia areata patients comprised lesional scalp punch biopsies and peripheral blood. RNA was isolated and reverse transcribed to cDNA, the sequencing template. Assay: immunoSEQ multiplex PCR; the TCRdb copy retains only in-frame clones and omits some. The sample gives around 120,000 clones, around 53% of which show up once; just over 0.45% is in the top ten. Study-wide results and limits: Affected scalp, especially in alopecia totalis/universalis, had a higher clonality than normal scalp did.

The sample was CD4+ T cells sorted from blood, taken at week 4, from a patient treated with tofacitinib. The V call is TRBV9, the J call TRBJ1-4; 7 nucleotides line up with TRBD1. The source is a human donor with alopecia areata. CDR3 residues: CASSLEPSGQGGLFF. The DNA for the CDR3 is TGTGCCAGCAGCTTAGAACCCTCGGGGCAGGGGGGCCTGTTTTTT.